This T cell receptor (beta chain) was captured by sequencing in a study of blood T cell repertoires in COVID-19. Across the whole study: Sources were T cells, B-cell-depleted T cells, or PBMCs; the material itself was cDNA or gDNA.

With V trimmed by 0 bases and J by 6 bases, 5 bases remained unmatched. The CDR3 covers 15 residues. The V gene's germline CDR1 is SGHNT and CDR2 YYREEE (reference sequence). Assay: immunoSEQ multiplex PCR; the TCRdb copy retains only in-frame clones and omits some. Seen here are about 200,000 clones, about four fifths observed once, and the top ten hold about 2.7%. A few counts support this clone. Source material: peripheral blood. The rearrangement links TRBV5-4 to TRBJ2-1, with 8 bases aligning to TRBD2. This TCR was sampled from a woman aged 40 to 50 with active or convalescent COVID-19. CDR3 DNA sequence: TGTGCCAGCAGCTTGGGTGCGGGGGGCCCCAATGAGCAGTTCTTC. This codes for CASSLGAGGPNEQFF. Supplemented by reference TRBV5-4 and TRBJ2-1, the full variable domain reads ETGVTQSPTHLIKTRGQQVTLRCSSQSGHNTVSWYQQALGQGPQFIFQYYREEENGRGNFPPRFSGLQFPNYSSELNVNALELDDSALYLCASSLGAGGPNEQFFGPGTRLTVL.